This T cell receptor beta chain was sequenced during a study of OX40 agonist ivuxolimab in advanced cancers. For the study in its entirety: Ivuxolimab, which targeted the costimulatory receptor OX40 (CD134), was an agonistic, fully human IgG2 monoclonal antibody. Intravenous ivuxolimab was administered to patients every 2 weeks at six dose levels: 0.01, 0.1, 0.3, 1.5, 3 and 10 mg/kg. Among the approximately 50 dose-escalation patients, some 20 had hepatocellular carcinoma, about 15 melanoma, 9 renal cell carcinoma and 9 head and neck cancer. In the dose-escalation cohort, around 80% of patients were male, and the mean age was roughly 56 years with a range of roughly 20 to 79. Prior anti-PD-1, anti-PD-L1 or anti-CTLA-4 therapy was permitted, and 40% to 50% of dose-escalation patients had received checkpoint inhibitors. Partial responses occurred in three dose-escalation patients, of whom one had hepatocellular carcinoma and two had cutaneous melanoma. Peripheral TCRbeta sequencing was intended to test whether TCR sequence diversity was altered and clonal T-cell expansion was caused by ivuxolimab. The paper covers the monotherapy dose-escalation part of the phase I ivuxolimab trial, which included N of about 50 patients.

Patients with a history of autoimmune disease or receiving systemic immunosuppression were excluded from the trial. Peripheral blood for TCR sequencing was drawn from every dose cohort at baseline, at cycle 4 day 1 and at cycle 7 day 1. The samples were drawn from a first-in-human, open-label, multicenter phase I dose-escalation trial of ivuxolimab. The trial enrolled adults with locally advanced or metastatic head and neck squamous cell, hepatocellular, melanoma or renal cell carcinoma. Before TCR sequencing, CD4+ T cells and CD8+ T cells from peripheral blood were sorted into separate populations. Genomic DNA was isolated from the sorted cells so that the TCRbeta CDR3 region could be sequenced. TCRbeta CDR3 regions were sequenced using the immunoSEQ Assay. TCRdb stores this immuneACCESS table with in-frame sequences only. Part of the clones is absent; in the studies checked, under half of the shortfall reflects unresolved V genes, and no reason is known for the rest. This sample holds fewer than 25,000 clones; around 85% were observed only once. The ten biggest clones cover about 15% of the sample.

This clone was seen once. It has no known antigen specificity. The sample holds no much larger clone one base away, and base qualities are not on file. The CDR3 sequence holds 15 residues, the cysteine and phenylalanine included. Kept here is only the CDR3 DNA, which spans 45 bases and is read in frame from base 1. V trim: 1 base; J trim: 7 bases; unmatched bases: 1. For CDR1 and CDR2, the germline V gene (reference sequence) lists LNHDA and SQIVND. Summary of the overall study and its limitations: On average, CD8+ T cells showed more expanded clones than CD4+ T cells after ivuxolimab. Antigen specificity was not determined for the clonally expanded peripheral T cells. Clonal expansion of both CD4+ and CD8+ blood T cells was observed from baseline to week 6 at doses 0.1 to 3.0 mg/kg. Low levels of normalized T-cell clonal expansion were also seen in some patients who did not respond. In the 0.1-3.0 mg/kg groups, partial responders were among the patients with the lowest normalized peripheral clonal expansion, particularly in CD8+ T cells.

The sample in question was CD4+ or CD8+ T cells sorted from blood, obtained in a trial of the OX40 agonist ivuxolimab. The sequence is built from TRBV19 and TRBJ2-1, with 13 bases in between that match TRBD2. The receptor was isolated from an adult with an advanced solid tumor such as melanoma, head and neck, liver or kidney cancer. The CDR3 here reads CASSIGTSGRNEQFF. The nucleotides are TGTGCCAGTAGTATAGGGACTAGCGGGAGAAATGAGCAGTTCTTC.